The 4 T cell receptor beta chains listed next were all sequenced from one sample in a study of T cells expressing NK-cell markers. After re-calling the 5' RACE reads, TCRdb lists one entry per CDR3 protein, DNA absent. Recorded for this sample: approximately 460,000 distinct CDR3 sequences. The sample consisted of blood T cells: a sorted CD56 or NKG2C T cell subset, CD4+ or CD8+ T cells, or bulk PBMC T cells (not recorded which). The receptor source for this set is a woman aged 18 to 75 in good health.

V and J are TRBV11-2 and TRBJ1-2; no DNA is available, so the TRBD1 call from TCRdb remains unchecked. CDR1 is SGHAT and CDR2 is FQNNGV in the germline V gene. This CDR3 is built from 15 residues. CDR3 amino acids: CASSPITGGVVRYTF.

The rearrangement joins TRBV11-2 to TRBJ2-2. CDR3 length equals 12 residues. The V gene's germline CDR1 is SGHAT and CDR2 FQNNGV. The chain's CDR3 is CASSSFTGELFF.

V and J are TRBV20-1 and TRBJ1-2; the TCRdb D gene call, TRBD1, has no DNA to confirm it. The V gene's germline CDR1 is DFQATT and CDR2 SNEGSKA (reference sequence). There are 15 residues in the CDR3. The chain's CDR3 is CSVGDSPLKNYGYTF.

The rearrangement uses TRBV29-1 and TRBJ2-1; the TCRdb call, TRBD1, lacks DNA for checking. Per germline, CDR1 SQVTM and CDR2 ANQGSEA. The CDR3 totals 16 residues. The CDR3 region is CSVGGGTGPSYNEQFF.